The clone carrying this T cell receptor (beta chain) appeared a few times. Its antigen remains unknown. Treg sorting used a CD4+CD25+CD127-/low gate. The study, taken as a whole, reports: The larger-cohort validation was restricted to a single TCR beta V-J rearrangement rather than whole repertoires. The TCR gene usage of tumor memory CD4+ T cells clustered together with blood and lymph node memory CD4+ cells and with lymph node naive CD4+ cells. Greatest tumor Treg TCR overlap was with tumor naive CD4+ cells.

This CDR3 has 16 amino acids. CDR1 and CDR2 (germline): SGHAT, FQDESV (reference sequence). V shed 0 bases, J shed 5 bases, and the junction held 5 bases outside the gene matches. Full-length variable regions came from constant-region reverse primers plus semi-nested Nested Universal Primer A PCR. TCRdb used MiXCR to reprocess the 5' RACE reads, holding one entry per CDR3 protein. Of about 40,000 distinct CDR3 sequences in the sample, roughly a fifth were seen once. The specimen was Tregs sorted from a lymph node. This receptor was identified in a female donor with breast cancer. This chain connects TRBV11-1 to TRBJ2-5, with 11 bases matching TRBD2. The CDR3 is CASSLAIAGGVETQYF. In DNA, the CDR3 is TGTGCCAGCAGCTTAGCGATAGCGGGAGGGGTGGAGACCCAGTACTTC.